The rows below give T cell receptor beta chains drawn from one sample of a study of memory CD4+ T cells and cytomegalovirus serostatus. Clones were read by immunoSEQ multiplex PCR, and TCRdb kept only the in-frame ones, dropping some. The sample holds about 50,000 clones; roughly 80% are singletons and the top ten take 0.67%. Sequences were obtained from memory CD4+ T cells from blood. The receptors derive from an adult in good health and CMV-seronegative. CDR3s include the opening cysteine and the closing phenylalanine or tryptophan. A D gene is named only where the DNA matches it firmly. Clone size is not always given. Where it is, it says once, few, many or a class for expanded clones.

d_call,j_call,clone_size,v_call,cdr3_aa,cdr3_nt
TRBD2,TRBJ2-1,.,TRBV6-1,CASSVQLIGLASNEQFF,TGTGCCAGCAGTGTTCAACTTATCGGACTAGCGTCAAATGAGCAGTTCTTC
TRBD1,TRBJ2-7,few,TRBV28,CASSFRQGASYEQYF,TGTGCCAGCAGTTTTCGTCAGGGGGCGTCCTACGAGCAGTACTTC
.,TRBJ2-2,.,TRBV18,CASSPISANTGELFF,TGTGCCAGCTCACCAATCAGCGCGAACACCGGGGAGCTGTTTTTT
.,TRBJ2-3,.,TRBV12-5,CASGAGHGDTQYF,TGTGCTAGTGGTGCAGGCCATGGGGATACGCAGTATTTT
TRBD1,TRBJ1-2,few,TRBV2,CASRVRGRSYGYTF,TGTGCCAGCAGGGTCAGGGGGCGCAGCTATGGCTACACCTTC
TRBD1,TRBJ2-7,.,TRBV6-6,CATGDRGHEQYF,TGTGCCACCGGGGACAGGGGCCACGAGCAGTACTTC
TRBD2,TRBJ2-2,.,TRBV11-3,CASSFIGLAGAPNTGELFF,TGTGCCAGCAGCTTCATAGGGCTAGCGGGAGCCCCGAACACCGGGGAGCTGTTTTTT
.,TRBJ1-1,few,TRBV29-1,CSVDRQKNTEAFF,TGCAGCGTTGATAGGCAGAAGAACACTGAAGCTTTCTTT
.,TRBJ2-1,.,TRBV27,CASSPTGQGSEQFF,TGTGCCAGCAGCCCAACCGGGCAGGGTTCTGAGCAGTTCTTC
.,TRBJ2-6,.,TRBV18,CASSPNSRSGANVLTF,TGTGCCAGCTCACCAAACTCTCGCTCTGGGGCCAACGTCCTGACTTTC
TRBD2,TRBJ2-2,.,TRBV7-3,CASRPTSGATGELFF,TGTGCCAGCAGACCGACTAGCGGGGCCACCGGGGAGCTGTTTTTT
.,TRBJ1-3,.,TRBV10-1,CASSERWGSGNTIYF,TGCGCCAGCAGTGAGCGGTGGGGCTCTGGAAACACCATATATTTT
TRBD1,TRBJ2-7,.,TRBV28,CASRETGTGREYF,TGTGCCAGCAGGGAAACCGGGACAGGGAGGGAGTACTTC
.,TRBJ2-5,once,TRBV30,CAWSVVRGQETQYF,TGTGCCTGGAGTGTCGTGCGGGGCCAAGAGACCCAGTACTTC
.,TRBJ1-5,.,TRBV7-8,CASSSLRLGGNQPQHF,TGTGCCAGCAGCTCCCTCCGGCTAGGGGGCAATCAGCCCCAGCATTTT
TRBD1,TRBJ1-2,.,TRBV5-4,CASSLDRGGIYTF,TGTGCCAGCAGCTTGGACAGGGGGGGTATCTACACCTTC
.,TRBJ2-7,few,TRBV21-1,CASSNYNRGNTYEQYF,TGTGCCAGCAGCAATTATAACAGGGGGAATACCTACGAGCAGTACTTC
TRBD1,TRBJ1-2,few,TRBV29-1,CSGGQGAYGYTF,TGCAGCGGGGGACAGGGGGCATATGGCTACACCTTC
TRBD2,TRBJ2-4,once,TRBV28,CASSLNPSGSVSKNIQYF,TGTGCCAGCAGTTTAAACCCTAGCGGGAGTGTGTCCAAAAACATTCAGTACTTC
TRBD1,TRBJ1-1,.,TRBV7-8,CASSTRGRTEAFF,TGTGCCAGCAGCACGAGGGGGCGAACTGAAGCTTTCTTT
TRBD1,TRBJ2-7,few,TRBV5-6,CASSIPGQYYEQYF,TGTGCCAGCAGCATACCGGGACAGTACTACGAGCAGTACTTC
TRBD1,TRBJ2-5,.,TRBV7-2,CASGTTGGMETQYF,TGTGCCAGCGGAACCACAGGGGGAATGGAGACCCAGTACTTC
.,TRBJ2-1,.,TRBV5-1,CASTHRRVGQTESSYNEQFF,TGCGCCAGCACTCACCGGAGGGTGGGACAGACCGAAAGCTCCTACAATGAGCAGTTCTTC
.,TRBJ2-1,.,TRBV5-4,CASSLELANEQFF,TGTGCCAGCAGCTTGGAACTAGCCAATGAGCAGTTCTTC
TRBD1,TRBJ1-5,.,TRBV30,CAWSVSAGQGTQPQHF,TGTGCCTGGAGTGTAAGCGCGGGACAGGGGACTCAGCCCCAGCATTTT
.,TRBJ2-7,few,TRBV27,CASRGPGRGRYEQYF,TGTGCCAGCAGAGGGCCGGGACGGGGGAGATACGAGCAGTACTTC
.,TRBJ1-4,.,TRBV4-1,CASSPLGVLATNEKLFF,TGCGCCAGCAGCCCGTTAGGGGTCCTCGCAACTAATGAAAAACTGTTTTTT
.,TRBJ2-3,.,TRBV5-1,CASSLAGQISTDTQYF,TGCGCCAGCAGCTTGGCCGGACAGATTAGCACAGATACGCAGTATTTT
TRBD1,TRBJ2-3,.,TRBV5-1,CASAGGAGTDTQYF,TGCGCCAGCGCAGGGGGCGCCGGGACAGATACGCAGTATTTT
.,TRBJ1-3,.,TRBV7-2,CASSLAADSGNTIYF,TGTGCCAGCAGCTTAGCAGCGGACTCTGGAAACACCATATATTTT
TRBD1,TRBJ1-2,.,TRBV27,CASSSSRQGGYTF,TGTGCCAGCAGTTCCTCGCGACAGGGTGGCTACACCTTC
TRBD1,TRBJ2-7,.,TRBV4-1,CASSPRQGKGAGPSYEQYF,TGCGCCAGCAGCCCACGACAGGGGAAGGGGGCTGGTCCATCCTACGAGCAGTACTTC
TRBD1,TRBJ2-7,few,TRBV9,CASSVGTGGRESGEQYF,TGTGCCAGCAGCGTTGGGACAGGGGGTCGGGAGTCTGGAGAGCAGTACTTC
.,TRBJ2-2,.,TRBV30,CAWSPGWTGELFF,TGTGCCTGGAGTCCCGGTTGGACCGGGGAGCTGTTTTTT
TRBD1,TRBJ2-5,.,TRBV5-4,CASSLPGQGLGQETQYF,TGTGCCAGCAGCTTACCGGGACAGGGTTTGGGCCAAGAGACCCAGTACTTC
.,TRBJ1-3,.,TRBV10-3,CATCLSSGNTIYF,TGTGCCACCTGCCTTTCGTCTGGAAACACCATATATTTT
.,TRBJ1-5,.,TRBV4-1,CASSQVGEGVYSQPQHF,TGCGCCAGCAGCCAAGTTGGGGAAGGTGTATATAGTCAGCCCCAGCATTTT
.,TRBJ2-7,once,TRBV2,CASGRERSYEQYF,TGTGCCAGCGGCAGGGAGAGGTCCTACGAGCAGTACTTC
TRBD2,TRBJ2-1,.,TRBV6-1,CATKREGLYNEQFF,TGTGCCACTAAGCGGGAGGGTCTCTACAATGAGCAGTTCTTC
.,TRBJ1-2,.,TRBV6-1,CASSPGGRFNYGYTF,TGTGCCAGCAGTCCAGGAGGCCGGTTTAACTATGGCTACACCTTC
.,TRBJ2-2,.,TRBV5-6,CASSLALGTGELFF,TGTGCCAGCAGCTTGGCCCTTGGGACCGGGGAGCTGTTTTTT
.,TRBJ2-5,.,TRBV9,CASSVASKETQYF,TGTGCCAGCAGCGTAGCCTCCAAAGAGACCCAGTACTTC
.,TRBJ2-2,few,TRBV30,CAWGHRAGELFF,TGTGCCTGGGGTCATCGGGCCGGGGAGCTGTTTTTT
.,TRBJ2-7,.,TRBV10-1,CASSESGRYEQYF,TGCGCCAGCAGTGAGTCGGGCCGCTACGAGCAGTACTTC
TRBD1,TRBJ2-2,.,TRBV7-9,CASSLRDRAGGELFF,TGTGCCAGCAGCTTAAGAGACAGGGCTGGCGGGGAGCTGTTTTTT
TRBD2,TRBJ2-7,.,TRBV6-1,CASSESEEGLAQIYEQYF,TGTGCCAGCAGTGAAAGTGAAGAGGGACTAGCCCAAATCTACGAGCAGTACTTC
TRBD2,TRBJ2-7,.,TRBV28,CASSPRLGTAGGPIYEQYF,TGTGCCAGCAGTCCCCGTTTAGGTACAGCGGGAGGGCCCATCTACGAGCAGTACTTC
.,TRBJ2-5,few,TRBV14,CASSQGKETQYF,TGTGCCAGCAGCCAAGGGAAAGAGACCCAGTACTTC
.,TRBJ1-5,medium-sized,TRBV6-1,CASSERGVGWDRFWNQPQHF,TGTGCCAGCAGTGAAAGGGGTGTTGGGTGGGACCGGTTCTGGAATCAGCCCCAGCATTTT
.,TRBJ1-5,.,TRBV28,CASSKTDNSNQPQHF,TGTGCCAGCAGCAAGACAGACAATAGCAATCAGCCCCAGCATTTT
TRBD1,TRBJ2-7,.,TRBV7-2,CASSLDRGHYEQYF,TGTGCCAGCAGCTTGGACAGGGGGCACTACGAGCAGTACTTC
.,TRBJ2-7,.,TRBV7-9,CASSLLTGRGSYEQYF,TGTGCCAGCAGCTTATTGACAGGGAGGGGGTCCTACGAGCAGTACTTC
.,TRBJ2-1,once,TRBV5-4,CASSLEGPLGNEQFF,TGTGCCAGCAGCTTGGAAGGCCCTTTGGGCAATGAGCAGTTCTTC
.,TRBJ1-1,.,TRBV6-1,CASTHPEGGNTEAFF,TGTGCCAGCACCCACCCTGAGGGGGGGAACACTGAAGCTTTCTTT